The rows below give T cell receptor beta chains drawn from one sample of a study of blood T cell repertoires in COVID-19. Measured with immunoSEQ multiplex PCR; TCRdb has only the in-frame clones, and not every one. Of about 110,000 clones listed, 87% were seen once; the top ten hold around 5.1%. The sample taken for sequencing was peripheral blood. These receptors originate from a human donor in a cohort sampled during active COVID-19. The CDR3 runs from the conserved cysteine through the conserved F or W. D genes are given only for firm matches. Size is stated for part of the rows, as once, few or many counts, or as a class when the clone is expanded.

>TRBD2|TRBV2|TRBJ2-7|-
CASRRVAGGTYEQYF
TGTGCCAGCAGACGTGTAGCGGGGGGCACCTACGAGCAGTACTTC
>-|TRBV7-9|TRBJ2-7|few
CASSHRQSSYEQYF
TGTGCCAGCAGCCATCGACAGAGCTCCTACGAGCAGTACTTC
>TRBD1|TRBV2|TRBJ2-7|-
CASRGQGLHEQYF
TGTGCCAGCAGGGGACAGGGTCTCCACGAGCAGTACTTC
>-|TRBV5-1|TRBJ1-3|few
CASSLGRSSGNTIYF
TGCGCCAGCAGCCTGGGACGGAGCTCTGGAAACACCATATATTTT
>-|TRBV7-3|TRBJ2-5|-
CASSLMPGGLETQYF
TGTGCCAGCAGCTTAATGCCCGGGGGGCTAGAGACCCAGTACTTC
>TRBD2|TRBV28|TRBJ2-3|-
CASSLGAGGLTDTQYF
TGTGCCAGCAGTTTGGGAGCGGGGGGTCTCACAGATACGCAGTATTTT
>-|TRBV3-1/TRBV3-2|TRBJ2-2|-
CASSSLSSTGELFF
TGTGCCAGCAGCTCACTGTCCTCCACCGGGGAGCTGTTTTTT
>-|TRBV7-9|TRBJ2-7|-
CASSPGAPNSYEQYF
TGTGCCAGCAGCCCTGGAGCCCCAAACTCCTACGAGCAGTACTTC
>-|TRBV3-1/TRBV3-2|TRBJ2-7|-
CASSLGGKGYEQYF
TGTGCCAGCAGCCTAGGGGGTAAGGGCTACGAGCAGTACTTC
>TRBD2|TRBV6-6|TRBJ2-2|-
CASSSSGLAGGQDNTGELFF
TGTGCCAGCAGCTCTTCCGGACTAGCGGGAGGGCAAGACAACACCGGGGAGCTGTTTTTT
>TRBD1|TRBV7-9|TRBJ2-7|-
CASSFTGVSEQYF
TGTGCCAGCAGTTTTACAGGGGTGAGCGAGCAGTACTTC
>-|TRBV21-1|TRBJ2-2|-
CASSKVTSGRDKNTGELFF
TGTGCCAGCAGCAAAGTTACTAGCGGGAGGGACAAGAACACCGGGGAGCTGTTTTTT
>TRBD1|TRBV11-3|TRBJ2-2|-
CASSFGQGDGELFF
TGTGCCAGCAGCTTCGGTCAGGGGGACGGGGAGCTGTTTTTT
>-|TRBV7-9|TRBJ2-2|-
CASSFTASVLRSGELFF
TGTGCCAGCAGCTTTACCGCTAGCGTACTGAGGTCCGGGGAGCTGTTTTTT
>TRBD2|TRBV24-1|TRBJ2-3|-
CATSDPGLAGGQPTDTQYF
TGTGCCACCAGTGACCCGGGACTAGCGGGAGGACAACCAACAGATACGCAGTATTTT
>-|TRBV5-5|TRBJ2-7|-
CASSLWDKGPSEQYF
TGTGCCAGCAGCTTGTGGGACAAGGGGCCCTCCGAGCAGTACTTC
>-|TRBV18|TRBJ1-1|-
CASSQGQGSTEAFF
TGTGCCAGCTCCCAGGGGCAGGGCTCGACTGAAGCTTTCTTT
>-|TRBV6-5|TRBJ1-2|-
CASRTGSSYYTF
TGTGCCAGCAGGACCGGGTCGTCCTACTACACCTTC
>-|TRBV6-6|TRBJ1-4|once
CASSYSSHLNEKLFF
TGTGCCAGCAGTTACTCGAGCCACCTAAATGAAAAACTGTTTTTT
>-|TRBV7-9|TRBJ1-1|once
CASSFGWRDNTEAFF
TGTGCCAGCAGCTTCGGATGGCGGGATAACACTGAAGCTTTCTTT
>TRBD1|TRBV7-9|TRBJ2-5|-
CASSIGTVQETQYF
TGTGCCAGCAGCATCGGGACAGTCCAAGAGACCCAGTACTTC
>-|TRBV28|TRBJ1-1|once
CASSLLGARGEAFF
TGTGCCAGCAGTTTACTTGGGGCGCGGGGTGAAGCTTTCTTT
>-|TRBV6-5|TRBJ2-7|-
CASSYSQGPRGYEQYF
TGTGCCAGCAGTTACTCGCAGGGGCCGAGGGGCTACGAGCAGTACTTC
>TRBD1|TRBV7-3|TRBJ1-1|-
CASSPGQGFPRNTEAFF
TGTGCCAGCAGTCCGGGACAGGGCTTTCCCCGGAACACTGAAGCTTTCTTT
>-|TRBV4-1|TRBJ1-2|many
CASSQDVGVGYGYTF
TGCGCCAGCAGCCAAGATGTAGGGGTTGGCTATGGCTACACCTTC
>-|TRBV5-1|TRBJ2-3|-
CASSLNGPGGDTQYF
TGCGCCAGCAGCTTGAACGGGCCCGGGGGAGATACGCAGTATTTT
>TRBD2|TRBV4-3|TRBJ2-3|once
CASSQALAGGRLDTQYF
TGCGCCAGCAGCCAAGCGCTCGCGGGAGGGCGCCTGGATACGCAGTATTTT
>-|TRBV25-1|TRBJ1-1|-
CASSSEVQGWENTEAFF
TGTGCCAGCAGCAGTGAAGTCCAGGGTTGGGAGAACACTGAAGCTTTCTTT
>-|TRBV7-9|TRBJ1-3|few
CASSLAFSGNTIYF
TGTGCCAGCAGCTTGGCCTTCTCTGGAAACACCATATATTTT
>-|TRBV18|TRBJ2-1|once
CASQQGGVYNEQFF
TGTGCCAGCCAACAGGGGGGGGTTTACAATGAGCAGTTCTTC
>TRBD1|TRBV19|TRBJ2-2|-
CASSRGTGSTGELFF
TGTGCCAGTAGTAGAGGGACAGGGAGTACCGGGGAGCTGTTTTTT
>TRBD1|TRBV24-1|TRBJ2-7|-
CATSDVRQGAHEQYF
TGTGCCACCAGTGATGTTCGGCAGGGGGCCCACGAGCAGTACTTC
>-|TRBV30|TRBJ1-1|once
CAWRPPGGGAFF
TGTGCCTGGAGACCCCCGGGGGGAGGCGCTTTCTTT